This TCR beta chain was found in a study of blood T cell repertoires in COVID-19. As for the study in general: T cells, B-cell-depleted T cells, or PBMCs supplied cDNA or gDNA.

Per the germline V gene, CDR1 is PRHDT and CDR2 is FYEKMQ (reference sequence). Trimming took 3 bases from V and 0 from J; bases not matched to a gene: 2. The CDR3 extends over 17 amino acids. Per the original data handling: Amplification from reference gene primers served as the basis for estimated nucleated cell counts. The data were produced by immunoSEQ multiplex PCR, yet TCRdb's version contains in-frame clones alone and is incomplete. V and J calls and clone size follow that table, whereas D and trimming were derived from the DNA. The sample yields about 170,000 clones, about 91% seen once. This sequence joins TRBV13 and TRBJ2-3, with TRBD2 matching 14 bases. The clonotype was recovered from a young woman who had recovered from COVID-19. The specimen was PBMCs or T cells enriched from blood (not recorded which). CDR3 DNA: TGTGCCAGCAGCTTCCGACTAGCGGGAGGGAGCACAGATACGCAGTATTTT. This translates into CASSFRLAGGSTDTQYF.